A selection of T cell receptor beta chains follows, all from one sample in a study of OX40 agonist ivuxolimab in advanced cancers. Only in-frame clones appear in the TCRdb table, and some are missing; sequencing was by immunoSEQ multiplex PCR. Among approximately 77,000 clones listed, approximately 85% were seen once. This specimen was CD4+ or CD8+ T cells sorted from blood, taken in a trial of the OX40 agonist ivuxolimab. Receptors originate from an adult with an advanced solid tumor such as melanoma, head and neck, liver or kidney cancer. Each CDR3 is given with its conserved first and last residue. The order of the fields is J gene, D gene, V gene, clone size, CDR3 protein, CDR3 DNA. The D gene is left open where the match is weak. Rows may omit the clone size; those that give it use once, few, many or a size class.

>TRBJ2-7|-|TRBV7-9|-
CASGDGSYEQYF
TGTGCCAGCGGGGACGGCTCCTACGAGCAGTACTTC
>TRBJ1-4|-|TRBV28|-
CASNARGGNEKLFF
TGTGCCAGCAACGCAAGGGGGGGAAATGAAAAACTGTTTTTT
>TRBJ2-1|TRBD2|TRBV10-1|-
CASSESTPSGYNEQFF
TGCGCCAGCAGTGAGTCTACGCCTAGCGGATACAATGAGCAGTTCTTC
>TRBJ2-1|TRBD2|TRBV5-1|-
CASSLLGGSSYNEQFF
TGCGCCAGCAGCTTGCTCGGCGGGAGCTCCTACAATGAGCAGTTCTTC
>TRBJ2-3|TRBD1|TRBV28|-
CASRGTGGIYTQYF
TGTGCCAGCCGGGGGACAGGTGGTATCTATACGCAGTATTTT
>TRBJ2-5|-|TRBV7-9|-
CASSPIQRQVVETQYF
TGTGCCAGCAGCCCTATCCAGAGACAGGTGGTAGAGACCCAGTACTTC
>TRBJ2-1|TRBD2|TRBV2|few
CASRGLHNSYNEQFF
TGTGCCAGCAGGGGACTACACAATTCCTACAATGAGCAGTTCTTC
>TRBJ1-1|-|TRBV27|-
CASTPRGGFSTEAFF
TGTGCCAGCACTCCCCGGGGCGGGTTTTCCACTGAAGCTTTCTTT
>TRBJ1-2|-|TRBV9|-
CASSVADGYYGYTF
TGTGCCAGCAGCGTAGCTGACGGATACTATGGCTACACCTTC
>TRBJ2-1|-|TRBV18|-
CASSPFRETGNEQFF
TGTGCCAGCTCACCCTTCCGAGAGACGGGCAATGAGCAGTTCTTC
>TRBJ2-5|-|TRBV6-1|-
CASSVQGQETQYF
TGTGCCAGCAGTGTACAGGGTCAAGAGACCCAGTACTTC
>TRBJ2-1|-|TRBV4-1|-
CASSQERGGWHEQFF
TGCGCCAGCAGCCAAGAAAGGGGAGGATGGCATGAGCAGTTCTTC
>TRBJ2-2|TRBD2|TRBV14|-
CASSQERTSGELFF
TGTGCCAGCAGCCAAGAAAGGACTAGCGGGGAGCTGTTTTTT
>TRBJ1-2|-|TRBV7-9|-
CASSLGGRPKDYGYTF
TGTGCCAGCAGCTTGGGGGGACGGCCGAAAGACTATGGCTACACCTTC
>TRBJ2-3|-|TRBV7-3|-
CASSRQGGGTDTQYF
TGTGCCAGCAGCCGGCAGGGAGGAGGCACAGATACGCAGTATTTT
>TRBJ2-7|TRBD1|TRBV19|-
CASSHGQGSYEQYF
TGTGCCAGTAGTCACGGACAGGGAAGCTACGAGCAGTACTTC
>TRBJ2-7|TRBD2|TRBV5-3|-
CARSPRRGRVMEEQYF
TGTGCCAGAAGTCCTCGGCGCGGGAGGGTAATGGAGGAGCAGTACTTC
>TRBJ2-5|TRBD2|TRBV5-1|-
CASSLGLAGGQETQYF
TGCGCCAGCAGCTTGGGACTAGCGGGAGGACAAGAGACCCAGTACTTC
>TRBJ1-1|-|TRBV6-5|-
CASLGKTSEAFF
TGTGCCAGCCTTGGGAAAACTAGCGAAGCTTTCTTT
>TRBJ1-3|-|TRBV27|once
CASSLASGNTIYF
TGTGCCAGCAGTTTAGCTTCTGGAAACACCATATATTTT
>TRBJ1-3|-|TRBV9|once
CASSFSGNTIYF
TGTGCCAGCAGCTTCTCTGGAAACACCATATATTTT
>TRBJ2-3|-|TRBV11-3|once
CASSSKRPGTSTDTQYF
TGTGCCAGCAGCTCCAAGCGACCAGGGACTAGCACAGATACGCAGTATTTT
>TRBJ1-4|-|TRBV6-1|-
CASSEFRRRDYNEKLFF
TGTGCCAGCAGTGAATTTCGAAGGAGGGATTATAATGAAAAACTGTTTTTT
>TRBJ1-1|TRBD1|TRBV6-5|-
CASSYLAGGTEAFF
TGTGCCAGCAGTTACCTGGCAGGGGGCACTGAAGCTTTCTTT
>TRBJ2-7|TRBD1|TRBV7-6|once
CASSPHPRTGGDEQYF
TGTGCCAGCAGCCCCCATCCCCGGACAGGGGGCGACGAGCAGTACTTC
>TRBJ1-3|TRBD1|TRBV28|-
CAIRGGQGAGNTIYF
TGTGCCATCCGGGGGGGACAGGGAGCTGGAAACACCATATATTTT
>TRBJ2-2|-|TRBV11-1|-
CASSLTFMAGELFF
TGTGCCAGCAGCTTAACCTTTATGGCCGGGGAGCTGTTTTTT
>TRBJ1-1|-|TRBV7-6|-
CASSSGGGRGTEAFF
TGTGCCAGCAGCTCCGGAGGGGGTCGGGGCACTGAAGCTTTCTTT
>TRBJ2-7|-|TRBV5-1|-
CASSREARYEQYF
TGCGCCAGCAGCCGGGAAGCGCGGTACGAGCAGTACTTC
>TRBJ2-7|-|TRBV7-2|-
CASSLPSTRTYEQYF
TGTGCCAGCAGCTTACCCTCGACTAGAACCTACGAGCAGTACTTC
>TRBJ2-1|-|TRBV27|-
CASRGQSSYNEQFF
TGTGCCAGCCGAGGACAGAGCTCCTACAATGAGCAGTTCTTC